This TCR beta chain came from a study of CD8+CD57+ T cells in acquired aplastic anemia. At the level of the study: Sorted cells (CD4+ and CD8+) yielded DNA amounts that averaged approximately 3.2 ug.

CDR3 and TCR beta VDJ profiling relied on genomic DNA as the template. TCRdb analysed the reads with MiXCR anew, one entry per CDR3 protein. The sample lists roughly 150,000 distinct CDR3 sequences; around half were seen once. CDR1 and CDR2 from the germline V gene are LNHDA and SQIVND (reference sequence). The V and J ends lost 6 bases and 5 bases, in that order; junction bases with no gene match: 9. The CDR3 length is 14 residues. Patients picked for sequencing had shown CD8+CD57+ cell expansion detected by flow cytometry. The clonotype originates from a human donor with aplastic anemia. Sequencing input: sorted CD4+, CD8+, or CD8+CD57+ T cells (not recorded which) from PBMCs. The gene calls are TRBV19 and TRBJ1-1, with 7 bases that match TRBD1. The CDR3 is CASRPTGRRTEAFF. In DNA, the CDR3 is TGTGCCAGTAGGCCGACAGGGCGTCGGACTGAAGCTTTCTTT.